The clone carrying this T cell receptor (beta chain) was seen at least ten times. The sample is drawn from a study of T cells in Graves' hyperthyroidism and ophthalmopathy. Exclusion followed for patients with uncontrolled infection, other autoimmune disease, pregnancy or lactation. Diagnosis rested on symptoms, serum thyroxine and TRAb, thyroid ultrasound, and orbital computed tomography. The authors took PBMCs from 10 ml fresh peripheral blood. TCR beta CDR3 regions were amplified from RNA. A set of HTBI primers served as the primers for a first-round RT-PCR of the TCR CDR3. TCRdb itself ran the multiplex PCR reads through MiXCR, one entry per CDR3 protein. This sample has hundreds of thousands of distinct CDR3 sequences; about 18% occur once, and the top ten carry about 50%. This sequence was found in a woman in her fifties or sixties with Graves' ophthalmopathy. What was sequenced was blood.

Here the CDR3 reads CASSQGSGGGTQYF. The CDR3 coding sequence is TGTGCCAGCAGCCAAGGATCTGGCGGAGGTACGCAGTATTTT. The chain links TRBV4-2 to TRBJ2-3; D is perhaps TRBD2 (5 bases). The CDR3 extends over 14 amino acids. V shed 1 base and J shed 8 bases, with 13 bases lying between them. From germline, CDR1 is LGHNA and CDR2 YNFKEQ.